The 25 T cell receptor beta chains below were found in one sample sequenced in a study of T cell repertoires in cytomegalovirus infection. Using its own MiXCR run on the reads, TCRdb lists one record per CDR3 protein. This repertoire shows roughly 140,000 distinct CDR3 sequences, less than 25% found once; its top ten account for approximately 9.9%. Material for sequencing was PBMCs. All receptors come from a human donor in good health (CMV status not recorded). Some clones in this sample may be carry-over from other donors' samples.

The chain joins TRBV7-3 to TRBJ2-7, with D hard to call. The CDR3 is 9 amino acids. Germline CDR1 reads SGHTA; CDR2 reads FQGTGA. V was pared by 7 bases and J by 6 bases, with 4 bases between. The CDR3 region has the DNA TGTGCCAGCAATCTCGAGCAGTACTTC. Residues: CASNLEQYF.

There are many counts of this clonotype. The CDR3 DNA reads TGTGCCAGCAGCCCACCAATGGGGTCTAGCGCAGATACGCAGTATTTT. Its translation: CASSPPMGSSADTQYF. The V gene is TRBV7-2, the J gene TRBJ2-3, with D possibly matching TRBD2 (6 bases). There are 16 residues in the CDR3. Germline V gene data show CDR1 as SGHTA and CDR2 as FQGNSA. V lost 5 bases and J 4 bases, leaving 19 bases between the germline ends.

This clonotype was detected only a few times. The genes are TRBV29-1 and TRBJ2-7, with a possible D match to TRBD1 (6 bases). This CDR3 contains 13 residues. Between the trimmed V and J ends, which lost 5 bases and 5 bases, there was a span of 16 bases. Germline values: CDR1 SQVTM, CDR2 ANQGSEA. Written as DNA, the CDR3 is TGCAGCGTTTTGTCGCAGGGGCGGAACGAGCAGTACTTC. Amino acids: CSVLSQGRNEQYF.

V and J are TRBV23-1 and TRBJ1-4, with 9 bases aligning to TRBD1. TRBV23-1 is designated an ORF whose function remains uncertain. The CDR3 runs 14 residues. Trimming at V came to 6 bases and at J to 6 bases, leaving 5 bases not matched to a gene. CDR3 in amino acids: CASSLDRGYEKLFF. The CDR3 DNA reads TGCGCCAGCAGCCTGGACAGGGGATATGAAAAACTGTTTTTT.

The chain employs TRBV28 and TRBJ1-6; D is possibly TRBD1 (5 bases). Per germline, CDR1 MDHEN and CDR2 SYDVKM. V was trimmed by 4 bases and J by 9 bases, leaving 7 bases between them. The CDR3 runs to 12 residues. CDR3 DNA: TGTGCCAGCAGTTCTCAGGGTTCACCCCTCCACTTT. Translated, it gives CASSSQGSPLHF. The complete variable domain, with remaining parts taken from reference TRBV28 and TRBJ1-6, reads DVKVTQSSRYLVKRTGEKVFLECVQDMDHENMFWYRQDPGLGLRLIYFSYDVKMKEKGDIPEGYSVSREKKERFSLILESASTNQTSMYLCASSSQGSPLHFGNGTRLTVT.

The table lists this clonotype with many counts. The chain carries TRBV14 and TRBJ2-4; D possibly uses TRBD1 or TRBD2 (6 bases each). The CDR3 is 16 amino acids. Germline lookup yields CDR1 SGHDN and CDR2 FVKESK. The V end was cut by 0 bases, the J end by 1 base, with 10 bases between. CDR3 coding DNA: TGTGCCAGCAGCCAAGAGGTGGGGGGCGCCAAAAACATTCAGTACTTC. It translates to CASSQEVGGAKNIQYF.

CDR3 nucleotide sequence: TGTGCCAGCAGCTCTAGCGGGGGGGGTCTCCAGGAGACCCAGTACTTC. This encodes CASSSSGGGLQETQYF. The chain recombines TRBV5-4 with TRBJ2-5; 12 nucleotides match TRBD2. Germline CDR1 SGHNT, CDR2 YYREEE (reference sequence). Trimming at V came to 3 bases and at J to 5 bases, leaving 8 bases not matched to a gene. The CDR3 totals 16 residues.

This clonotype has just one count. A read error may be the cause here, since a much bigger clone is one base away. The chain uses TRBV7-9 and TRBJ1-4, with D perhaps matching TRBD1 (6 bases). Germline V gene lookup returns CDR1 SEHNR and CDR2 FQNEAQ (reference sequence). V was trimmed by 7 bases and J by 8 bases, leaving 14 bases between them. The CDR3 is 13 amino acids. The CDR3 region has the DNA TGTGCCAGCACGGGGGGCTGGGGGGAAAAACTGTTTTTT. Its protein product is CASTGGWGEKLFF.

V gene TRBV19 combines with J gene TRBJ1-1; D gene uncertain. The ends were cut back, 3 bases at V and 6 bases at J, with 11 bases in the middle. In germline, CDR1 is LNHDA, CDR2 SQIVND (reference sequence). This CDR3 contains 13 residues. Here the CDR3 reads CASSIAGISEAFF. In DNA, the CDR3 is TGTGCCAGTAGTATCGCAGGTATCTCTGAAGCTTTCTTT. The whole variable domain, filled in from reference TRBV19 and TRBJ1-1, reads DGGITQSPKYLFRKEGQNVTLSCEQNLNHDAMYWYRQDPGQGLRLIYYSQIVNDFQKGDIAEGYSVSREKKESFPLTVTSAQKNPTAFYLCASSIAGISEAFFGQGTRLTVV.

This clonotype was seen at least ten times. The chain combines TRBV7-9 with TRBJ1-6; D is undetermined. CDR3 size: 14 residues. In germline, CDR1 is SEHNR, CDR2 FQNEAQ (reference sequence). Trimming shortened V by 3 bases and J by 5 bases, and 8 bases separated the two germline ends. The chain's CDR3 is CASSFDQDNSPLHF. The CDR3 nucleotides read TGTGCCAGCAGCTTCGATCAGGATAATTCACCCCTCCACTTT.

This clonotype was found a few times. CDR3 in amino acids: CASSFTGTRAEQFF. The DNA of the CDR3 is TGTGCCAGCAGCTTTACCGGGACTAGGGCTGAGCAGTTCTTC. This rearrangement joins TRBV7-9 to TRBJ2-1; 8 nucleotides align to TRBD2. Looked up from germline, CDR1 is SEHNR and CDR2 is FQNEAQ (reference sequence). The CDR3 contains 14 residues. Losses at the gene ends were 3 bases for V and 9 bases for J; bases not matched to a gene: 7.

Details on this clonotype: This clone may be a read error of a much larger clone one base away. The chain joins TRBV7-8 to TRBJ2-2, with D tentatively TRBD2 (6 bases). CDR3 length equals 17 residues. Germline V gene sequence: CDR1 SGHVS, CDR2 FQNEAQ. In DNA, the CDR3 is TGTGCCAGCAGCTCCCCGGGGGAAATTGCGTTGACCGGGGGGCTGTTTTTT. Its protein is CASSSPGEIALTGGLFF.

This clonotype was found many times. The rearrangement joins TRBV7-9 to TRBJ1-6, with 10 bases matching TRBD1. The CDR3 has 16 residues. V lost 5 bases and J lost 9; bases outside the gene matches: 10. The germline CDR1 and CDR2 sequences are SEHNR and FQNEAQ (reference sequence). This CDR3 is CASSPARQGARSPLHF. CDR3 coding DNA: TGTGCCAGCAGCCCCGCAAGACAGGGGGCACGTTCACCCCTCCACTTT.

The V gene is TRBV19, the J gene TRBJ1-5, with D maybe TRBD1 (5 bases). CDR3 length equals 13 residues. The germline V gene encodes CDR1 LNHDA and CDR2 SQIVND (reference sequence). Trimming stripped 3 bases from V and 6 bases from J, with 9 bases between. DNA of the CDR3: TGTGCCAGTAGTATGGGGGGTCTTCAGCCCCAGCATTTT. Residues: CASSMGGLQPQHF. The full variable domain, rest sourced from reference TRBV19 and TRBJ1-5, is DGGITQSPKYLFRKEGQNVTLSCEQNLNHDAMYWYRQDPGQGLRLIYYSQIVNDFQKGDIAEGYSVSREKKESFPLTVTSAQKNPTAFYLCASSMGGLQPQHFGDGTRLSIL.

A few counts support this clonotype. The genes are TRBV12-3 or TRBV12-4 and TRBJ2-3; 8 nucleotides line up with TRBD2. This CDR3 is 15 amino acids long. The V and J ends lost 4 bases and 5 bases, in that order; junction bases with no gene match: 8. The CDR3 DNA follows: TGTGCCAGCAGTTCACCAGCGGGGGACGGAGATACGCAGTATTTT. Translated, it gives CASSSPAGDGDTQYF.

Many counts were recorded for this clonotype. This chain joins TRBV12-3 or TRBV12-4 and TRBJ2-1, with no clear D. The V end lost 7 bases, the J end lost 1 base, and 8 bases lay between the germline ends. CDR3 length: 13 residues. This chain's CDR3 is CASTVGSYNEQFF. CDR3 sequence (DNA): TGTGCCAGCACAGTCGGATCCTACAATGAGCAGTTCTTC.

As DNA, the CDR3 is TGTGCCAGCAGTGAATTATCGGGGCCCGGTCGTGAAAAACTGTTTTTT. As protein: CASSELSGPGREKLFF. J is TRBJ1-4 and V is TRBV25-1, with D perhaps TRBD1 (5 bases). The ends were cut back, 1 base at V and 7 bases at J, with 16 bases in the middle. The germline gives CDR1 MGHDK, CDR2 SYGVNS. This CDR3 is 16 amino acids long.

The sample holds many counts of this clonotype. The chain combines TRBV7-2 with TRBJ2-1; 7 bases are shared with TRBD1. This CDR3 is 18 amino acids long. The trim removed 4 bases at V and 5 bases at J, leaving 17 bases unmatched. In germline, CDR1 is SGHTA, CDR2 FQGNSA. The chain's CDR3 is CASSSTPGKTGMDNEQFF. The CDR3 DNA follows: TGTGCCAGCAGCTCCACCCCCGGTAAGACAGGGATGGACAATGAGCAGTTCTTC.

The CDR3: CASAAFGNTIYF. CDR3 nucleotide sequence: TGTGCCAGCGCTGCATTCGGAAACACCATATATTTT. The rearrangement links TRBV28 to TRBJ1-3; D remains ambiguous. With 8 bases removed from V and 4 bases from J, the gap between germline ends came to 9 bases. Germline CDR1 and CDR2: MDHEN and SYDVKM. The CDR3 covers 12 residues.

This clonotype came up many times. The DNA for the CDR3 is TGTGCCAGCAGTTTAGAGGGGTTAGGGACCTACAATGAGCAGTTCTTC. It is translated as CASSLEGLGTYNEQFF. The chain couples TRBV28 to TRBJ2-1; D could derive from TRBD1 or TRBD2 (5 bases each). Trimming left V 2 bases short and J 2 bases short, with 13 bases between. Germline CDR1 reads MDHEN; CDR2 reads SYDVKM. The CDR3 is 16 residues long.

In its sample, this clonotype was seen a few times. The chain carries TRBV15 and TRBJ2-1; TRBD2 aligns across 12 bases. This CDR3 comprises 15 residues. CDR1 LNHNV and CDR2 YYDKDF come from the germline V gene (reference sequence). Germline trimming cut 5 bases from V and 5 bases from J; bases unmatched to any gene: 4. CDR3 amino acids: CATSGGTSGHNEQFF. CDR3 bases: TGTGCCACCAGCGGGGGGACTAGCGGGCACAATGAGCAGTTCTTC. The full variable domain, in which reference TRBV15 and TRBJ2-1 provide the parts outside the CDR3, is DAMVIQNPRYQVTQFGKPVTLSCSQTLNHNVMYWYQQKSSQAPKLLFHYYDKDFNNEADTPDNFQSRRPNTSFCFLDIRSPGLGDTAMYLCATSGGTSGHNEQFFGPGTRLTVL.

This clonotype has a handful of counts. J is TRBJ2-1 and V is TRBV13; 8 bases align to TRBD1. CDR3 length: 14 amino acids. Germline V gene data show CDR1 as PRHDT and CDR2 as FYEKMQ (reference sequence). V lost 4 bases to trimming and J lost 10 bases; unmatched junction nucleotides: 9. CDR3 in amino acids: CASSSTGVQGEQFF. The CDR3 DNA follows: TGTGCCAGCAGCTCGACAGGGGTACAAGGGGAGCAGTTCTTC.

Note on this clonotype: A read error may explain this, as a much larger clone is one base away. This chain links TRBV7-8 with TRBJ2-3; 10 positions agree with TRBD2. V dropped 5 bases and J dropped 2; count of bases not matched to a gene: 10. CDR3 length: 17 amino acids. CDR1 and CDR2 from the germline V gene are SGHVS and FQNEAQ. The CDR3 spells CASSRAGLAVNTDTQYF. The CDR3 coding sequence is TGTGCCAGCAGCAGGGCAGGACTAGCGGTGAACACAGATACGCAGTATTTT.

This clonotype appeared many times. This chain joins TRBV7-2 and TRBJ2-3; D not resolved. Trimming cost V 3 bases and J 4 bases, with 14 bases left between them. CDR3 size: 15 residues. Looked up from germline, CDR1 is SGHTA and CDR2 is FQGNSA. As DNA, the CDR3 is TGTGCCAGCAGCTTCCCGGACGGGTCTTCAGATACGCAGTATTTT. Protein product: CASSFPDGSSDTQYF.

The chain joins TRBV27 to TRBJ2-1; D is perhaps TRBD2 (6 bases). CDR1 is MNHEY and CDR2 is SMNVEV in the germline V gene (reference sequence). V was cut by 5 bases and J by 3 bases, with 14 bases left in between. The CDR3 runs 15 residues. The CDR3: CASSPSDGGYNEQFF. The CDR3 DNA reads as TGTGCCAGCAGTCCTAGCGACGGGGGCTACAATGAGCAGTTCTTC.